The 18 T cell receptor beta chains reported below all come from one sample, sequenced in a study of cytomegalovirus exposure and HLA in healthy donors. It was with 60 Vbeta and 13 Jbeta primers that the PCR ran. Clones were sequenced by immunoSEQ multiplex PCR, and TCRdb holds only the in-frame ones, with some missing. This table holds about 110,000 clones, 65% to 75% found once. The specimen sequenced was PBMCs. The receptors come from a man aged 25 to 45 in good health and CMV-seropositive.

The chain joins TRBV4-2 to TRBJ2-7, with D perhaps TRBD2 (5 bases). V was pared by 0 bases and J by 3 bases, with 9 bases between. The CDR3 totals 14 residues. Germline V gene data show CDR1 as LGHNA and CDR2 as YNFKEQ. In DNA, the CDR3 is TGTGCCAGCAGCCAAGAGGTAGACTACTACGAGCAGTACTTC. This translates into CASSQEVDYYEQYF.

This clone has a handful of counts. The chain links TRBV10-1 to TRBJ2-1, with TRBD2 matching 7 bases. Trimming cost V 3 bases and J 7 bases; bases outside gene matches: 6. From germline, CDR1 is WNHNN and CDR2 SYGVQD (reference sequence). The CDR3 loop spans 14 amino acids. The CDR3 is CASSDPGGLNEQFF. The CDR3 region has the DNA TGCGCCAGCAGTGACCCCGGGGGGTTGAATGAGCAGTTCTTC.

V and J are TRBV27 and TRBJ1-1, with D possibly matching TRBD1 (5 bases). CDR1 is MNHEY and CDR2 is SMNVEV in the germline V gene (reference sequence). CDR3 length: 14 residues. Trimming shortened V by 0 bases and J by 4 bases, and 9 bases separated the two germline ends. The CDR3: CASSLSLGGTEAFF. The CDR3 bases are TGTGCCAGCAGTTTATCGCTCGGGGGCACTGAAGCTTTCTTT.

The chain joins TRBV2 to TRBJ2-5, with D uncertain. This CDR3 has 15 residues. Looked up from germline, CDR1 is SNHLY and CDR2 is FYNNEI. V shed 0 bases and J shed 4 bases, with 12 bases lying between them. CDR3: CASSEASSVRETQYF. DNA for the CDR3: TGTGCCAGCAGTGAAGCTAGCAGCGTAAGAGAGACCCAGTACTTC.

The rearrangement links TRBV7-2 to TRBJ2-7; no definite D call. With 1 base removed from V and 3 bases from J, the gap between germline ends came to 10 bases. The CDR3 consists of 14 residues. Germline V gene sequence: CDR1 SGHTA, CDR2 FQGNSA. CDR3 loop: CASSLVPRIYEQYF. The CDR3, as DNA: TGTGCCAGCAGCTTAGTACCCAGGATCTACGAGCAGTACTTC.

V gene TRBV5-5 combines with J gene TRBJ2-7, with 8 positions matching TRBD1. Losses at the gene ends were 4 bases for V and 5 bases for J; bases not matched to a gene: 2. The CDR3 is 12 residues long. The germline V gene encodes CDR1 SGHKS and CDR2 YYEKEE (reference sequence). CDR3 coding DNA: TGTGCCAGCAGCCAGGACAGGGACGAGCAGTACTTC. Translation: CASSQDRDEQYF. Drawing the rest from reference TRBV5-5 and TRBJ2-7, the complete variable domain is DAGVTQSPTHLIKTRGQQVTLRCSPISGHKSVSWYQQVLGQGPQFIFQYYEKEERGRGNFPDRFSARQFPNYSSELNVNALLLGDSALYLCASSQDRDEQYFGPGTRLTVT.

This clone was found once. The V and J genes are TRBV19 and TRBJ1-4, with TRBD1 matching over 8 bases. The CDR3 covers 15 residues. Trimming took 4 bases from V and 8 from J; bases not matched to a gene: 9. CDR1 LNHDA and CDR2 SQIVND come from the germline V gene (reference sequence). Here the CDR3 reads CASSTRTGLGEKLFF. The CDR3 DNA sequence: TGTGCCAGTAGTACCCGGACAGGGCTGGGCGAAAAACTGTTTTTT.

The CDR3, as DNA: TGTGCCAGCAGTTACTCCGCCTCCGGGGGAAAACTGTTTTTT. Translation gives CASSYSASGGKLFF. The V gene is TRBV6-5, the J gene TRBJ1-4; tentative D call: TRBD1 (5 bases). V was trimmed by 0 bases and J by 10 bases, leaving 12 bases between them. Germline assignment: CDR1 MNHEY and CDR2 SVGAGI. The CDR3 spans 14 residues.

The rearrangement uses TRBV7-2 and TRBJ2-2; D possibly corresponds to TRBD1 (6 bases). Germline V CDR1 and CDR2: SGHTA, FQGNSA. The CDR3 runs to 16 residues. V dropped 1 base and J dropped 6 bases, with 15 bases sitting between them. CDR3: CASSLGDRNRAGELFF. The CDR3 DNA sequence: TGTGCCAGCAGCTTAGGCGACAGGAACCGGGCCGGGGAGCTGTTTTTT.

The V call is TRBV19, the J call TRBJ1-2; D is ambiguous. Germline V lookup: CDR1 LNHDA, CDR2 SQIVND (reference sequence). The germline V and J ends were trimmed by 1 base and 2 bases, with 5 bases remaining between them. The CDR3 totals 13 residues. The CDR3 DNA follows: TGTGCCAGTAGTATAGTTAGAAACTATGGCTACACCTTC. Translating it yields CASSIVRNYGYTF. The variable domain in full, completed from reference TRBV19 and TRBJ1-2, reads DGGITQSPKYLFRKEGQNVTLSCEQNLNHDAMYWYRQDPGQGLRLIYYSQIVNDFQKGDIAEGYSVSREKKESFPLTVTSAQKNPTAFYLCASSIVRNYGYTFGSGTRLTVV.

This chain links TRBV29-1 with TRBJ2-5; 9 positions match TRBD1. The DNA end is a closer match to TRBJ2-7, so the J assignment may be wrong. Germline CDR1 SQVTM, CDR2 ANQGSEA. The CDR3 is 13 amino acids. CDR3 sequence (DNA): TGCAGCGTTGAGGGACAGGGAACCTACGAGCAGTACTTC. Translation gives CSVEGQGTYEQYF.

The gene calls are TRBV6-1 and TRBJ1-3; tentative D call: TRBD1 (6 bases). V gave up 5 bases and J gave up 3 bases, with 11 bases separating them. The CDR3 extends over 14 amino acids. Germline V CDR1 and CDR2: MNHNS, SASEGT. The DNA for the CDR3 is TGTGCCAGCAGTAAAGGGGGGGGTGGAAACACCATATATTTT. It codes for CASSKGGGGNTIYF.

The chain has TRBV19 and TRBJ2-5; 9 bases map to TRBD1. With the DNA end fitting TRBJ2-7 better, the J assignment may be wrong. Germline CDR1 reads LNHDA; CDR2 reads SQIVND (reference sequence). The length of the CDR3 is 13 residues. In DNA, the CDR3 is TGTGCCAGTAGTCGGGACAGGGTGCGCGAGCAGTACTTC. Translation gives CASSRDRVREQYF.

The CDR3 sequence: CASSLEGVGYTF. CDR3 DNA sequence: TGTGCCAGCAGCTTAGAGGGAGTCGGCTACACCTTC. The J gene is TRBJ1-2, the V gene TRBV6-6; D unclear. Trimming shortened V by 6 bases and J by 8 bases, and 13 bases separated the two germline ends. The CDR3 loop spans 12 amino acids. CDR1 MNHNY and CDR2 SVGAGI come from the germline V gene (reference sequence).

This clone was recorded only once. The CDR3 DNA sequence: TGTGCCAGCAGTTTCGCCGGGAGCATCTCCTACAATGAGCAGTTCTTC. Its translation is CASSFAGSISYNEQFF. The chain links TRBV27 to TRBJ2-1, with D perhaps matching TRBD2 (6 bases). Germline CDR1 is MNHEY and CDR2 is SMNVEV (reference sequence). This CDR3 has 16 residues. Trimming took off 3 bases at V and 0 bases at J, with 12 bases between the two ends.

J is TRBJ2-1 and V is TRBV7-3, with 7 bases that match TRBD1. Germline trimming cut 0 bases from V and 2 bases from J; bases unmatched to any gene: 4. The CDR3 spans 16 residues. Germline values: CDR1 SGHTA, CDR2 FQGTGA. The CDR3 loop is CASSLTGTATYNEQFF. The CDR3 DNA reads TGTGCCAGCAGCTTAACTGGGACAGCTACCTACAATGAGCAGTTCTTC.

The rearrangement joins TRBV16 to TRBJ2-5, with D possibly being TRBD2 (5 bases). Germline CDR1 is KGHSY and CDR2 is FQNENV. Deletions cut 4 bases from V and 2 bases from J, with 11 bases between. The CDR3 is 14 amino acids. In nucleotides, the CDR3 is TGTGCCAGCAGCCCCATATCGGGGCAAGAGACCCAGTACTTC. It encodes CASSPISGQETQYF.

This chain links TRBV30 with TRBJ2-3; tentative D call: TRBD2 (5 bases). Trimming took 3 bases from V and 3 from J, leaving 16 bases between them. The CDR3 is 15 amino acids. In germline, CDR1 is GTSNPN, CDR2 SVGIG (reference sequence). DNA for the CDR3: TGTGCCTGGAGGGACGGACTCGCGAGTACAGATACGCAGTATTTT. It is translated as CAWRDGLASTDTQYF.